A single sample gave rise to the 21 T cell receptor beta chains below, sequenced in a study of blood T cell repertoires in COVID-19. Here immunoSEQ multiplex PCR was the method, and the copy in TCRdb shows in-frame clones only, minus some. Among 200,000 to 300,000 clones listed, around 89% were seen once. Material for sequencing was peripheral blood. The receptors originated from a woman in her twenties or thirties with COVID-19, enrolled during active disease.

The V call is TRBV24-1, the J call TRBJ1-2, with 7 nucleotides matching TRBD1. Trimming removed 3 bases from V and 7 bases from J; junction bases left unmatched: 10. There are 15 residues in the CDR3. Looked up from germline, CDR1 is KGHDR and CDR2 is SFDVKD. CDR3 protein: CATSDTGAGTSGYTF. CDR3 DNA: TGTGCCACCAGTGATACAGGGGCGGGTACTAGTGGCTACACCTTC.

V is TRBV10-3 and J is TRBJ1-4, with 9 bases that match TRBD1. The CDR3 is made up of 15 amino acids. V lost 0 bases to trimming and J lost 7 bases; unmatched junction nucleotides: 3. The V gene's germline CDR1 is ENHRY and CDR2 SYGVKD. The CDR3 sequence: CAISESGQGTEKLFF. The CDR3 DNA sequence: TGTGCCATCAGTGAGTCGGGACAGGGAACTGAAAAACTGTTTTTT.

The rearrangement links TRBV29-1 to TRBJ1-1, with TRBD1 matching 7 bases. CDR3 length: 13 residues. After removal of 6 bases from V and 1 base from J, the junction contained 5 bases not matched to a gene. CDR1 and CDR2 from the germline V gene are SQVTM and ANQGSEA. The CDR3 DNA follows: TGCAGCGTCAGGACAGGCCCGAACACTGAAGCTTTCTTT. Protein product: CSVRTGPNTEAFF. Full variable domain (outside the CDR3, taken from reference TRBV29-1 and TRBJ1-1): SAVISQKPSRDICQRGTSLTIQCQVDSQVTMMFWYRQQPGQSLTLIATANQGSEATYESGFVIDKFPISRPNLTFSTLTVSNMSPEDSSIYLCSVRTGPNTEAFFGQGTRLTVV.

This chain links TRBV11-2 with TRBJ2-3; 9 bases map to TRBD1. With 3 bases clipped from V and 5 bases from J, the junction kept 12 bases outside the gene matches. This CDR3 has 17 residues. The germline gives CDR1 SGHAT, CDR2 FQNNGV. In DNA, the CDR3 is TGTGCCAGCAGCTTCACGCCGGGACAGGGACGATTAGATACGCAGTATTTT. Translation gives CASSFTPGQGRLDTQYF.

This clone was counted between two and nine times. CDR3: CASSPGTGSNEQFF. The DNA of the CDR3 is TGTGCCAGCAGTCCCGGGACAGGGAGCAATGAGCAGTTCTTC. The chain couples TRBV7-9 to TRBJ2-1, with 9 bases identical to TRBD1. The ends lost 6 bases at V and 6 bases at J; junction bases unmatched: 6. This CDR3 is built from 14 residues. The germline V gene encodes CDR1 SEHNR and CDR2 FQNEAQ (reference sequence).

DNA of the CDR3: TGTGCCAGCAGCACCCGGACAGGCTCTGGAAACACCATATATTTT. This encodes CASSTRTGSGNTIYF. The chain joins TRBV11-2 to TRBJ1-3, with 7 bases identical to TRBD1. Germline V gives CDR1 SGHAT, CDR2 FQNNGV. The CDR3 consists of 15 residues. V was pared by 5 bases and J by 0 bases, with 4 bases of the junction left unmatched.

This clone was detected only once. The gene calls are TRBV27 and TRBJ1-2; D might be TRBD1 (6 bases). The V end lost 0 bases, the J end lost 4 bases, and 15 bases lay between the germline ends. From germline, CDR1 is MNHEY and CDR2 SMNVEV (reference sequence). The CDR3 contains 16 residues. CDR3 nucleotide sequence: TGTGCCAGCAGTTTATCACCCGGGGGGGGCCTCTATGGCTACACCTTC. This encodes CASSLSPGGGLYGYTF.

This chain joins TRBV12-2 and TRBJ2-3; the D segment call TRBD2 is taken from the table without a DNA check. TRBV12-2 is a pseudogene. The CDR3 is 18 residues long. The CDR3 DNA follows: TGTGCAAGTCGCTCGCCGAGGAGGAACGATACTAGCACAGATACGCAGTATTTT. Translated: CASRSPRRNDTSTDTQYF.

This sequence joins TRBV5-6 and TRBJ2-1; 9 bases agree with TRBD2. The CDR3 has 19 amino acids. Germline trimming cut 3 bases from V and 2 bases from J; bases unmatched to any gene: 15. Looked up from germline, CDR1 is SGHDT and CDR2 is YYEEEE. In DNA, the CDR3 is TGTGCCAGCAGCTCACTCTTCCTCGGGCGGGGGGGCGCCTACAATGAGCAGTTCTTC. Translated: CASSSLFLGRGGAYNEQFF.

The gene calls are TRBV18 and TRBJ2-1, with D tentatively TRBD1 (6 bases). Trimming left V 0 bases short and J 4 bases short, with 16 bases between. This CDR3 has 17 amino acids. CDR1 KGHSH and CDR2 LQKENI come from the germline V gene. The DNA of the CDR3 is TGTGCCAGCTCACCACCGTACAGCCTTAGGGGGTACAATGAGCAGTTCTTC. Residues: CASSPPYSLRGYNEQFF.

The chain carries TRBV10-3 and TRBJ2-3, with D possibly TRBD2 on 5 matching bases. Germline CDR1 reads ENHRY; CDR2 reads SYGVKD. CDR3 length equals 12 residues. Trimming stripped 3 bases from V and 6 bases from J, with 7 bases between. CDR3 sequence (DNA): TGTGCCATCAGTGACTCGGGGGATACGCAGTATTTT. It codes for CAISDSGDTQYF.

CDR3 sequence (DNA): TGTGCCAGCAGCGTAGTCTCAGGGAGGGCTGAAGCTTTCTTT. Translating it yields CASSVVSGRAEAFF. The genes are TRBV9 and TRBJ1-1; TRBD1 is a possible D gene (5 bases). Trimming left V 0 bases short and J 6 bases short, with 12 bases between. This CDR3 has 14 amino acids. CDR1 is SGDLS and CDR2 is YYNGEE in the germline V gene.

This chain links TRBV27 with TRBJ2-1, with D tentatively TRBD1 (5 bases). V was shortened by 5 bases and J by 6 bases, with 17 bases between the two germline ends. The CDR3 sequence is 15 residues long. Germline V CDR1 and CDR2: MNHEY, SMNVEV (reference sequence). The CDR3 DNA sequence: TGTGCCAGCAGTCCCTTGCCCCAGGGTATCAATGAGCAGTTCTTC. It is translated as CASSPLPQGINEQFF.

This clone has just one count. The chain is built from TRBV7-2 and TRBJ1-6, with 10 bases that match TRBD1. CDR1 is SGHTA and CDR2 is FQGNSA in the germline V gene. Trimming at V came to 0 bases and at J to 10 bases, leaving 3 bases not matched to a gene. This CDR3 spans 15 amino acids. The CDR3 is CASSLAGTGESPLHF. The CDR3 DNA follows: TGTGCCAGCAGCTTAGCAGGGACAGGGGAATCACCCCTCCACTTT.

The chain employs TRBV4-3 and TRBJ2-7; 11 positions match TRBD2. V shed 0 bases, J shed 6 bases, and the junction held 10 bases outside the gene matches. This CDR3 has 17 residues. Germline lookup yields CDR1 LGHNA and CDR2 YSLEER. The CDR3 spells CASSQEVAGGRFGEQYF. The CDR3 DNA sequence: TGCGCCAGCAGCCAAGAGGTAGCGGGGGGGAGGTTCGGCGAGCAGTACTTC.

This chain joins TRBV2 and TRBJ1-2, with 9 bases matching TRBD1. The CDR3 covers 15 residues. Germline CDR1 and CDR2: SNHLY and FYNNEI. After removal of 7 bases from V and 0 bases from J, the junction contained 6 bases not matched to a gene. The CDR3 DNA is TGTGCCAGCAACGTCGACAGGGGGGCTAACTATGGCTACACCTTC. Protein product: CASNVDRGANYGYTF. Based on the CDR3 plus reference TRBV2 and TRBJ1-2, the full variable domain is EPEVTQTPSHQVTQMGQEVILRCVPISNHLYFYWYRQILGQKVEFLVSFYNNEISEKSEIFDDQFSVERPDGSNFTLKIRSTKLEDSAMYFCASNVDRGANYGYTFGSGTRLTVV.

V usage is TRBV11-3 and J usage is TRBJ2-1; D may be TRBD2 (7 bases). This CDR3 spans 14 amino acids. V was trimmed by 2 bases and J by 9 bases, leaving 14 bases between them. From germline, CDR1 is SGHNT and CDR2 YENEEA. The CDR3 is CASSLSRGGGEQFF. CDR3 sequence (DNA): TGTGCCAGCAGCTTAAGTCGCGGGGGCGGTGAGCAGTTCTTC.

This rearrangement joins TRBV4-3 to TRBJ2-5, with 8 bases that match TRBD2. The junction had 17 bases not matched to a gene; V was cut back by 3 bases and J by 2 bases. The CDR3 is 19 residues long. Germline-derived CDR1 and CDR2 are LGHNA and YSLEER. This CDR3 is CASSQEEGPSGGRQETQYF. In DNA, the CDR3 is TGCGCCAGCAGCCAGGAGGAGGGGCCCAGCGGGGGAAGGCAAGAGACCCAGTACTTC.

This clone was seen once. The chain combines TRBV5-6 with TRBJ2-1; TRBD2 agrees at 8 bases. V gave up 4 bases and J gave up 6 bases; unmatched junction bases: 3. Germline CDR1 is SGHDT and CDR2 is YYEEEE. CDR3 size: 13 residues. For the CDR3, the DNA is TGTGCCAGCAGCCACGGGACTAGCAATGAGCAGTTCTTC. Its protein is CASSHGTSNEQFF.

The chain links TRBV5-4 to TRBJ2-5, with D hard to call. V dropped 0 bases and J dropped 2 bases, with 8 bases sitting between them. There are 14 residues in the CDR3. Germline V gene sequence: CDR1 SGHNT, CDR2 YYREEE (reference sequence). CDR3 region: CASSLVDKQETQYF. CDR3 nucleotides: TGTGCCAGCAGCTTGGTTGACAAGCAAGAGACCCAGTACTTC.

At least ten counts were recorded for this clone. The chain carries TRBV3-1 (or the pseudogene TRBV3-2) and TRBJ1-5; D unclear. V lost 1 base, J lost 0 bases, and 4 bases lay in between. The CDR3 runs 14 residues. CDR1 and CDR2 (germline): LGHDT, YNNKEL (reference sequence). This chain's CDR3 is CASSQVYSNQPQHF. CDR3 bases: TGTGCCAGCAGCCAAGTGTATAGCAATCAGCCCCAGCATTTT.